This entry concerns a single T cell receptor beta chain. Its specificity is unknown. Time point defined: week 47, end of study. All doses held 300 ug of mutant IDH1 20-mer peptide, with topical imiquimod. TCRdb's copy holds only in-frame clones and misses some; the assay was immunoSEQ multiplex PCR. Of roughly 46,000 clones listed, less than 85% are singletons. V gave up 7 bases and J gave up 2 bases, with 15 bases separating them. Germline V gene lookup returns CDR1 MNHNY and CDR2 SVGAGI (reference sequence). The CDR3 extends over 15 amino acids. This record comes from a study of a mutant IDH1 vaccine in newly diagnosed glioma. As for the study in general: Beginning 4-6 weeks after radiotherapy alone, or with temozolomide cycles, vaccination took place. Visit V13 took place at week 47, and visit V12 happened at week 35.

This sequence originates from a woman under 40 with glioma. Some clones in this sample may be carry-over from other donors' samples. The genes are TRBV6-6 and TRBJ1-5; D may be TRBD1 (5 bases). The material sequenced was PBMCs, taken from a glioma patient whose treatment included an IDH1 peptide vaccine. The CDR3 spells CASTPGPRGNQPQHF. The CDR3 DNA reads TGTGCCAGCACCCCGGGGCCGAGGGGCAATCAGCCCCAGCATTTT.